This T cell receptor beta chain appears in the sequencing data of a study of beta chain features in type 1 diabetes. V was clipped by 4 bases and J by 7 bases; unmatched bases: 3. Germline V gene data show CDR1 as SGHRS and CDR2 as YFSETQ. This CDR3 comprises 13 residues. The study's findings and limits: A moderate, significant TCRB CDR3 shortening appeared in type 1 diabetes across four CD4+ subsets. The naive, central memory and Treg TCRB repertoires showed an apparent similarity that was greater among patients than among healthy donors.

Expressed TCRB transcripts were sequenced because the entire RNA isolate underwent reverse transcription. Per sample, stem cell-like memory T cell libraries averaged about 940,000 reads. Using immunoSEQ multiplex PCR, the repertoire was profiled, and TCRdb retains in-frame clones only, with some absent. Counted here are 50,000 or so clones, 35% to 55% occurring once; the ten biggest clones make up 0.1% to 0.15%. A single heparinised draw of roughly 0.11 L on average was taken per donor. Details on this clone: Its matching antigen is unknown.

The clonotype was recovered from a man aged 30-40 years with type 1 diabetes. Sequencing was carried out using stem cell memory CD4+ T cells from blood. The chain has TRBV5-1 and TRBJ2-2; 8 positions agree with TRBD2. This chain's CDR3 is CASSRSGSGELFF. For the CDR3, the DNA is TGCGCCAGCAGCAGAAGCGGGAGCGGGGAGCTGTTTTTT.